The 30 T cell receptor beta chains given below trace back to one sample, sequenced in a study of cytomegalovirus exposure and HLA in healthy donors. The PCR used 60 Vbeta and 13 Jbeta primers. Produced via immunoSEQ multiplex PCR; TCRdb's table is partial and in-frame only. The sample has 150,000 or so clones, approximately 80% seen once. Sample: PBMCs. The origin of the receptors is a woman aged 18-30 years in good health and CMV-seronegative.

The CDR3: CASSLDQAALGNIQYF. DNA for the CDR3: TGTGCCAGCAGCTTAGATCAAGCGGCGCTGGGAAACATTCAGTACTTC. The chain is built from TRBV11-2 and TRBJ2-4; D perhaps matches TRBD2 (5 bases). Trimming shortened V by 0 bases and J by 6 bases, and 15 bases separated the two germline ends. Germline V CDR1 and CDR2: SGHAT, FQNNGV. The CDR3 consists of 16 residues.

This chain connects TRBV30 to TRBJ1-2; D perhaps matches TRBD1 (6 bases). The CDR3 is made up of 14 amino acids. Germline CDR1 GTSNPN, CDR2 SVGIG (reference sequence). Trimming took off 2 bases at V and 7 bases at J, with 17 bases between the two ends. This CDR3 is CAWSPQGRVSGYTF. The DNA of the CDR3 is TGTGCCTGGAGTCCCCAGGGGCGGGTCTCTGGCTACACCTTC.

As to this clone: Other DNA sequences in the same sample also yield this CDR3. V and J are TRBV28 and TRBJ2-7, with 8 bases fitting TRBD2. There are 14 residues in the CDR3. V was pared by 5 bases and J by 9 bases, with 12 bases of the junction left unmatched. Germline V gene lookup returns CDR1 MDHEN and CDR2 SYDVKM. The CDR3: CASSLRGGVTGQYF. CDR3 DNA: TGTGCCAGCAGTCTTCGGGGGGGAGTTACGGGGCAGTACTTC.

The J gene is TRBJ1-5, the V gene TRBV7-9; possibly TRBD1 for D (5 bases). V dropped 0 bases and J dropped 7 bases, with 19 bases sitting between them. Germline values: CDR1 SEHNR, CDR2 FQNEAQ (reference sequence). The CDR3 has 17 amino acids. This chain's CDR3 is CASSLAIGARVEQPQHF. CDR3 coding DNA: TGTGCCAGCAGCTTAGCAATAGGTGCCAGGGTGGAGCAGCCCCAGCATTTT. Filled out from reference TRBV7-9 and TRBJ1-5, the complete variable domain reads DTGVSQNPRHKITKRGQNVTFRCDPISEHNRLYWYRQTLGQGPEFLTYFQNEAQLEKSRLLSDRFSAERPKGSFSTLEIQRTEQGDSAMYLCASSLAIGARVEQPQHFGDGTRLSIL.

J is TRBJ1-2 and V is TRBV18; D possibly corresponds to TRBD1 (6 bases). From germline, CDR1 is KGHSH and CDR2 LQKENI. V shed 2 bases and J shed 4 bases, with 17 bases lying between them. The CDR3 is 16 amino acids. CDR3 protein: CASSPAQGQNSYGYTF. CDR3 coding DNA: TGTGCCAGCTCACCAGCTCAGGGACAAAACAGCTATGGCTACACCTTC.

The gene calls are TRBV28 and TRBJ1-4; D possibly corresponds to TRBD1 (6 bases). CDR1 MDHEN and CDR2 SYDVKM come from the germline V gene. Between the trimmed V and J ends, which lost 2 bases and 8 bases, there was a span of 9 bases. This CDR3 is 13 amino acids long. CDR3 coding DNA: TGTGCCAGCAGTTTAAACAGGGCAGAAAAACTGTTTTTT. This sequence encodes CASSLNRAEKLFF. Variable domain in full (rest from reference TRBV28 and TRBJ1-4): DVKVTQSSRYLVKRTGEKVFLECVQDMDHENMFWYRQDPGLGLRLIYFSYDVKMKEKGDIPEGYSVSREKKERFSLILESASTNQTSMYLCASSLNRAEKLFFGSGTQLSVL.

This CDR3 is CASSIGTGGTQYF. CDR3 nucleotide sequence: TGTGCCAGTAGTATCGGCACAGGGGGGACCCAGTACTTC. V is TRBV19 and J is TRBJ2-5, with TRBD1 matching over 8 bases. Trimming cost V 3 bases and J 7 bases; bases outside gene matches: 4. CDR1 and CDR2 from the germline V gene are LNHDA and SQIVND (reference sequence). The CDR3 is 13 amino acids.

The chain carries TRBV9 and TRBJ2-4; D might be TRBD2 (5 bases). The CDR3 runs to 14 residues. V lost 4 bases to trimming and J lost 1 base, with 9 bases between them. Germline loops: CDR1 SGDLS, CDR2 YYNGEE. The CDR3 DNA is TGTGCCAGCAGCAGCGGACTCGCCAAAAACATTCAGTACTTC. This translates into CASSSGLAKNIQYF.

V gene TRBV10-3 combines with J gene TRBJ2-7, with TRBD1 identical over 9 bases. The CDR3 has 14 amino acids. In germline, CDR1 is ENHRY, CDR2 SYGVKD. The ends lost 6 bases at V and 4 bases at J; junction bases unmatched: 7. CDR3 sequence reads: CAISTGTGSYEQYF. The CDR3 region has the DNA TGTGCCATCAGCACCGGGACAGGGAGTTACGAGCAGTACTTC.

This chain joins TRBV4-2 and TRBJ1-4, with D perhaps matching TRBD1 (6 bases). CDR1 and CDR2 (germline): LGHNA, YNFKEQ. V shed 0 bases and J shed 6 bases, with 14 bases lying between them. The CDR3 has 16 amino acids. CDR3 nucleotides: TGTGCCAGCAGCCAAGACGTAGCAGGGGATTATGAAAAACTGTTTTTT. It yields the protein CASSQDVAGDYEKLFF.

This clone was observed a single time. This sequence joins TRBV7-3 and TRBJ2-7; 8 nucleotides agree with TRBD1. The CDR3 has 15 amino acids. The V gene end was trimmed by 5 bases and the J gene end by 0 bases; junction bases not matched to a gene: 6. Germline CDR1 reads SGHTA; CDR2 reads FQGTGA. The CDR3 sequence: CASSTGQGSSYEQYF. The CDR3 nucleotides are TGTGCCAGCAGCACCGGACAGGGAAGCTCCTACGAGCAGTACTTC.

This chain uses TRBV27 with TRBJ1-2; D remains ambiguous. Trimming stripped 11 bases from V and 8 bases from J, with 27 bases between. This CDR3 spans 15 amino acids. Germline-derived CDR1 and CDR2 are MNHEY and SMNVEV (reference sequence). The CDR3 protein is CAESYRGYRADGYTF. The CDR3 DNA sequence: TGTGCCGAGTCTTATCGGGGTTATAGGGCAGACGGCTACACCTTC.

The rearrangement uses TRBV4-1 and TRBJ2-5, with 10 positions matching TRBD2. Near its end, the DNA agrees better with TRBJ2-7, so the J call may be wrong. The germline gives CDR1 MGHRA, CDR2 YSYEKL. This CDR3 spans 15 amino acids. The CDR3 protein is CASSQASGRDYEQYF. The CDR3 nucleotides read TGCGCCAGCAGCCAAGCCAGCGGGAGGGACTACGAGCAGTACTTC.

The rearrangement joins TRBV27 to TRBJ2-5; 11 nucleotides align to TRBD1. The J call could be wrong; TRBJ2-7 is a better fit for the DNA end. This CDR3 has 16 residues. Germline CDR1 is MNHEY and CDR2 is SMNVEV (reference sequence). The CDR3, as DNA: TGTGCCAGCAGTTTTTCCGGGACAGGGGGCTCCTACGAGCAGTACTTC. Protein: CASSFSGTGGSYEQYF.

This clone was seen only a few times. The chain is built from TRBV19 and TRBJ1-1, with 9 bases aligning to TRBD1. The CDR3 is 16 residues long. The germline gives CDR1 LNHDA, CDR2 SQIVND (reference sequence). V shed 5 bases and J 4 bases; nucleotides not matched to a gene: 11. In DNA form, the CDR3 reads TGTGCCAGTAGTCCTAGACGTCCGACAGGGGGCACTGAAGCTTTCTTT. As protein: CASSPRRPTGGTEAFF.

CDR3 nucleotides: TGTGCCAGCAGCTTCGGAGCGGGCGGCACAGATACGCAGTATTTT. It specifies CASSFGAGGTDTQYF. The chain uses TRBV11-2 and TRBJ2-3, with a tentative D call TRBD2 (6 bases). Trimming removed 3 bases from V and 1 base from J, with 11 bases in between. In germline, CDR1 is SGHAT, CDR2 FQNNGV. The CDR3 spans 15 residues.

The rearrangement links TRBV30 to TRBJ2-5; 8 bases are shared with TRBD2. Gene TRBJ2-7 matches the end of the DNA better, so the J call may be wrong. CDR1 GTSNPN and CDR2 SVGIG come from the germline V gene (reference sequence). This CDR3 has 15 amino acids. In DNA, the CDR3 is TGTGCCTGGATGTTTAAGGGACTAGTCTCGTTCGAGCAGTACTTC. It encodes CAWMFKGLVSFEQYF.

The CDR3 loop reads CASSLALAGVQETQYF. The CDR3, as DNA: TGCGCCAGCAGCTTGGCCTTAGCGGGGGTCCAAGAGACCCAGTACTTC. This chain connects TRBV5-1 to TRBJ2-5; 9 bases fit TRBD2. Germline V gene data show CDR1 as SGHRS and CDR2 as YFSETQ. The CDR3 has 16 amino acids. V trimming: 0 bases; J trimming: 1 base; junction bases outside the gene matches: 4.

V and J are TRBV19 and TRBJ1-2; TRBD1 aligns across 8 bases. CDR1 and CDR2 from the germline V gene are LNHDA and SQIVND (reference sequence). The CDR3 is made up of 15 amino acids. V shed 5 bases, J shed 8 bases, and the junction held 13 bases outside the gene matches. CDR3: CASSPQGARLEGYTF. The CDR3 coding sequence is TGTGCCAGTAGTCCTCAGGGGGCGCGTTTGGAAGGCTACACCTTC.

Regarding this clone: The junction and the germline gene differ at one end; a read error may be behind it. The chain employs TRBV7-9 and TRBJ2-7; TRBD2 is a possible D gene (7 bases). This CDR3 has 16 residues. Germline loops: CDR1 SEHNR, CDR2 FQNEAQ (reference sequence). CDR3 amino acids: CSSSLAYGGGSNEQYF. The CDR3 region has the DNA TGTTCCAGCAGCCTCGCGTATGGGGGCGGGAGCAACGAGCAGTACTTC.

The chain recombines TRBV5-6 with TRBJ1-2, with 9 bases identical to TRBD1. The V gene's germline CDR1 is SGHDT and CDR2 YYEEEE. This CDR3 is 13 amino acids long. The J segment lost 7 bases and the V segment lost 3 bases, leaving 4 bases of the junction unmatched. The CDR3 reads CASSSQGASGYTF. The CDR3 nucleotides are TGTGCCAGCAGCTCACAGGGGGCGAGTGGCTACACCTTC.

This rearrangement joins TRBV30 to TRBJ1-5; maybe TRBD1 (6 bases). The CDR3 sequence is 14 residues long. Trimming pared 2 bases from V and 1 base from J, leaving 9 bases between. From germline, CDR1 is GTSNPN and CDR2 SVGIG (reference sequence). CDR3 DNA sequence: TGTGCCTGGAGTTGGGGGCGAAGCAATCAGCCCCAGCATTTT. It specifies CAWSWGRSNQPQHF.

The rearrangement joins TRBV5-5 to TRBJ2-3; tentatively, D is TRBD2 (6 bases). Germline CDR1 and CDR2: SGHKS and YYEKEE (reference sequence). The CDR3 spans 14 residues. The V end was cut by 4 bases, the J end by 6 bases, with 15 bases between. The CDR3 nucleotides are TGTGCCAGCAGCCCGGGAGTCCCCCCGGATACGCAGTATTTT. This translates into CASSPGVPPDTQYF. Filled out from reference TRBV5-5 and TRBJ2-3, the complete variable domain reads DAGVTQSPTHLIKTRGQQVTLRCSPISGHKSVSWYQQVLGQGPQFIFQYYEKEERGRGNFPDRFSARQFPNYSSELNVNALLLGDSALYLCASSPGVPPDTQYFGPGTRLTVL.

The CDR3 reads CASSAGGRNEQFF. The CDR3 region has the DNA TGTGCCAGCAGCGCCGGTGGGCGCAATGAGCAGTTCTTC. This rearrangement joins TRBV9 to TRBJ2-1; D uncertain. V shed 3 bases and J shed 6 bases, with 10 bases lying between them. This CDR3 contains 13 residues. Germline V gene lookup returns CDR1 SGDLS and CDR2 YYNGEE.

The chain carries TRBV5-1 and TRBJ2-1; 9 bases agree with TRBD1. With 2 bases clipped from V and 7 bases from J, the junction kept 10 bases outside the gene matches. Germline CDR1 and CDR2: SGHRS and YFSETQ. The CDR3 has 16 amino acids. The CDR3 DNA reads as TGCGCCAGCAGCTTTGAAAAGGGGACAGGGTTGAATGAGCAGTTCTTC. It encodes CASSFEKGTGLNEQFF. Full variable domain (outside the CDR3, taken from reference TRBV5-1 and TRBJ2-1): KAGVTQTPRYLIKTRGQQVTLSCSPISGHRSVSWYQQTPGQGLQFLFEYFSETQRNKGNFPGRFSGRQFSNSRSEMNVSTLELGDSALYLCASSFEKGTGLNEQFFGPGTRLTVL.

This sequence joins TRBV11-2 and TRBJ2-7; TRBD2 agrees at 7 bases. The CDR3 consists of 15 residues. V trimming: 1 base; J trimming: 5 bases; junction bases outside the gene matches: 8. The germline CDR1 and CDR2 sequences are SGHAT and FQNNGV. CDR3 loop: CASSLGPGGLDEQYF. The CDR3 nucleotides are TGTGCCAGCAGCTTAGGGCCGGGAGGCCTGGACGAGCAGTACTTC.

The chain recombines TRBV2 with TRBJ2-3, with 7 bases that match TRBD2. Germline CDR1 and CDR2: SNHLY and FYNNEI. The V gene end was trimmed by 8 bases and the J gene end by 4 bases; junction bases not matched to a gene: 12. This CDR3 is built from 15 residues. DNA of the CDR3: TGTGCCAGCCGTCCTAGCGGTAGCTTCCCAGATACGCAGTATTTT. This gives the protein CASRPSGSFPDTQYF.

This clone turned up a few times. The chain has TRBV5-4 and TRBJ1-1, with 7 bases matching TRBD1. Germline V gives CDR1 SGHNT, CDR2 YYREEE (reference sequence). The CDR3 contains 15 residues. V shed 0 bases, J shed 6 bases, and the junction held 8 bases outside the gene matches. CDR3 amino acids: CASSLERLQGSEAFF. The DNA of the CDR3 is TGTGCCAGCAGCTTGGAAAGATTACAGGGGTCTGAAGCTTTCTTT.

This CDR3 is CSVGGGQGARNYGYTF. The CDR3 DNA is TGCAGCGTTGGTGGGGGACAGGGGGCCCGGAACTATGGCTACACCTTC. The chain carries TRBV29-1 and TRBJ1-2; TRBD1 aligns across 12 bases. Germline V gene lookup returns CDR1 SQVTM and CDR2 ANQGSEA. V was clipped by 4 bases and J by 2 bases; unmatched bases: 8. This CDR3 is built from 16 residues.

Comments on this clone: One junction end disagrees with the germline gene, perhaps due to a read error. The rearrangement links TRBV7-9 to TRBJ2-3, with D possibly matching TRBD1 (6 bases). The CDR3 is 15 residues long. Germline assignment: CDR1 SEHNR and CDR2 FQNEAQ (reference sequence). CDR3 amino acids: CSREPLTGTGDTQYF. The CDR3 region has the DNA TGTTCCAGGGAACCATTAACAGGGACGGGAGATACGCAGTATTTT.